Listed here are 26 T cell receptor beta chains from one sample, sequenced in a study of T cells in Graves' hyperthyroidism and ophthalmopathy. Amplified TCR beta CDR3 regions came from RNA transcripts. HTBI primers were used for first-round RT-PCR of the TCR CDR3. In TCRdb, the multiplex PCR reads were re-called with MiXCR into one record per CDR3 protein. Of some 620,000 distinct CDR3 sequences in the sample, 15% to 20% were seen once. The sequenced material came from blood. Receptors were obtained from a woman aged 30 to 39 with Graves' hyperthyroidism.

This clonotype was counted a few times. This chain connects TRBV5-1 to TRBJ2-1; 7 bases line up with TRBD1. J lost 7 bases, V lost 6 bases, and 4 bases had no gene match. The CDR3 length is 12 residues. Looked up from germline, CDR1 is SGHRS and CDR2 is YFSETQ. Here the CDR3 reads CASTTRGNEQFF. CDR3 bases: TGCGCCAGCACAACCAGGGGGAATGAGCAGTTCTTC. The complete variable domain, with remaining parts taken from reference TRBV5-1 and TRBJ2-1, reads KAGVTQTPRYLIKTRGQQVTLSCSPISGHRSVSWYQQTPGQGLQFLFEYFSETQRNKGNFPGRFSGRQFSNSRSEMNVSTLELGDSALYLCASTTRGNEQFFGPGTRLTVL.

The chain employs TRBV6-1 and TRBJ2-2; 10 nucleotides agree with TRBD1. CDR3 length: 15 amino acids. Germline-derived CDR1 and CDR2 are MNHNS and SASEGT. Losses at the gene ends were 8 bases for V and 6 bases for J; bases not matched to a gene: 9. The CDR3: CASRRDRGFSGELFF. In nucleotides, the CDR3 is TGTGCCAGCCGACGGGACAGGGGCTTTTCCGGGGAGCTGTTTTTT.

The genes are TRBV10-2 and TRBJ1-2; no reliable D call. The CDR3 has 13 amino acids. V was trimmed by 3 bases and J by 4 bases, leaving 9 bases between them. Germline V gene data show CDR1 as WSHSY and CDR2 as SAAADI. The CDR3 here is CASSEGSPYGYTF. The CDR3 bases are TGCGCCAGCAGTGAAGGGTCTCCCTATGGCTACACCTTC.

The CDR3 sequence is CASSLEGSWNTEAFF. CDR3 DNA sequence: TGTGCCAGCAGCTTAGAGGGGTCTTGGAACACTGAAGCTTTCTTT. The V call is TRBV7-3, the J call TRBJ1-1, with D tentatively TRBD1 (5 bases). The V end lost 2 bases, the J end lost 1 base, and 11 bases lay between the germline ends. Per germline, CDR1 SGHTA and CDR2 FQGTGA. The CDR3 runs 15 residues.

This clonotype was picked up a small number of times. The J gene is TRBJ1-5, the V gene TRBV28, with D unclear. Germline V gene lookup returns CDR1 MDHEN and CDR2 SYDVKM. Trimming left V 3 bases short and J 5 bases short, with 20 bases between. This CDR3 comprises 17 residues. The CDR3 DNA sequence: TGTGCCAGCAGTTTGACCCCCCCCGGGAAATTTGATCAGCCCCAGCATTTT. Translation: CASSLTPPGKFDQPQHF.

At least ten counts were recorded for this clonotype. This chain uses TRBV27 with TRBJ1-2, with D uncertain. Germline V gene lookup returns CDR1 MNHEY and CDR2 SMNVEV (reference sequence). This CDR3 has 13 amino acids. Trimming took 2 bases from V and 2 from J, leaving 6 bases between them. Here the CDR3 reads CASSLQVNYGYTF. DNA for the CDR3: TGTGCCAGCAGTTTACAGGTCAACTATGGCTACACCTTC.

The gene calls are TRBV7-2 and TRBJ1-5; 7 bases line up with TRBD1. Germline V gene data show CDR1 as SGHTA and CDR2 as FQGNSA. V lost 9 bases and J lost 7; bases outside the gene matches: 15. The CDR3 is made up of 15 amino acids. CDR3 sequence (DNA): TGTGCCAGTAGTATAGAGACAGGGTCTCGGCAGCCCCAGCATTTT. This encodes CASSIETGSRQPQHF. The full variable domain, completed using reference TRBV7-2 and TRBJ1-5, is GAGVSQSPSNKVTEKGKDVELRCDPISGHTALYWYRQSLGQGLEFLIYFQGNSAPDKSGLPSDRFSAERTGGSVSTLTIQRTQQEDSAVYLCASSIETGSRQPQHFGDGTRLSIL.

This clonotype was counted ten times or more. The J gene is TRBJ2-7, the V gene TRBV6-1; the match to TRBD2 covers 8 bases. Germline lookup yields CDR1 MNHNS and CDR2 SASEGT. Trimming at V came to 7 bases and at J to 0 bases, leaving 5 bases not matched to a gene. CDR3 length equals 14 residues. The CDR3 spells CASNRGGLSYEQYF. CDR3 in DNA: TGTGCCAGCAACCGGGGGGGGCTCTCCTACGAGCAGTACTTC.

This clonotype came up many times. V gene TRBV10-3 combines with J gene TRBJ2-1; 8 bases are a match to TRBD2. This CDR3 has 16 residues. Germline assignment: CDR1 ENHRY and CDR2 SYGVKD. Losses at the gene ends were 4 bases for V and 2 bases for J; bases not matched to a gene: 7. The CDR3: CAISALSGKTYNEQFF. The CDR3 DNA reads TGTGCCATCAGTGCTCTTAGCGGGAAGACCTACAATGAGCAGTTCTTC.

V and J are TRBV5-6 and TRBJ1-6; no firm D call. The germline V gene has CDR1 SGHDT and CDR2 YYEEEE. The CDR3 extends over 16 amino acids. V shed 0 bases and J shed 0 bases, with 7 bases lying between them. This CDR3 is CASSLAGSSYNSPLHF. DNA of the CDR3: TGTGCCAGCAGCTTGGCCGGGAGCTCCTATAATTCACCCCTCCACTTT.

This clonotype was seen a few times. This sequence joins TRBV6-5 and TRBJ1-3; weak D call: TRBD1 (6 bases). Germline CDR1 and CDR2: MNHEY and SVGAGI. Trimming removed 0 bases at V and 2 bases at J, with 8 bases between. The CDR3 consists of 15 residues. DNA for the CDR3: TGTGCCAGCAGTTACTCTACAGGGCCTGGAAACACCATATATTTT. Residues: CASSYSTGPGNTIYF.

This clonotype was seen at least ten times. The J gene is TRBJ1-1, the V gene TRBV7-9; tentative D call: TRBD1 (6 bases). Germline loops: CDR1 SEHNR, CDR2 FQNEAQ (reference sequence). This CDR3 is built from 13 residues. V shed 7 bases and J shed 5 bases, with 14 bases lying between them. CDR3 nucleotide sequence: TGTGCCAGCACCCAAAACAGGGAAACTGAAGCTTTCTTT. Translated, it gives CASTQNRETEAFF.

This clonotype was counted many times. The chain uses TRBV28 and TRBJ1-5, with 7 positions matching TRBD1. The CDR3 has 13 residues. With V trimmed by 9 bases and J by 5 bases, 7 bases remained unmatched. Germline values: CDR1 MDHEN, CDR2 SYDVKM. As DNA, the CDR3 is TGTGCCAGTTTACAGGGGACGGATCAGCCCCAGCATTTT. Protein: CASLQGTDQPQHF.

This clonotype has a count of ten or more. CDR3 region: CASSRDRSYQETQYF. CDR3 DNA sequence: TGTGCCAGCAGCCGGGACAGGTCGTACCAAGAGACCCAGTACTTC. The V and J genes are TRBV12-3 or TRBV12-4 and TRBJ2-5; TRBD1 aligns across 8 bases. CDR3 length: 15 amino acids. The V gene end was trimmed by 6 bases and the J gene end by 0 bases; junction bases not matched to a gene: 6.

This clonotype was counted between two and nine times. V usage is TRBV5-5 and J usage is TRBJ2-2; 7 bases are shared with TRBD2. Germline V gene sequence: CDR1 SGHKS, CDR2 YYEKEE (reference sequence). The CDR3 extends over 17 amino acids. V gave up 0 bases and J gave up 1 base; unmatched junction bases: 6. The CDR3 DNA sequence: TGTGCCAGCAGCTTGGTAGCGGGCTTGGGGAACACCGGGGAGCTGTTTTTT. The encoded protein is CASSLVAGLGNTGELFF.

This clonotype was observed at least ten times. This chain uses TRBV3-1 with TRBJ1-1; TRBD1 matches at 7 bases. The J segment lost 2 bases and the V segment lost 8 bases, leaving 11 bases of the junction unmatched. The CDR3 is 15 amino acids. Germline V CDR1 and CDR2: LGHDT, YNNKEL (reference sequence). CDR3 protein: CASGKGQVGNTEAFF. Here the CDR3 DNA reads TGTGCCAGCGGAAAAGGACAGGTCGGAAACACTGAAGCTTTCTTT.

V gene TRBV12-3 or TRBV12-4 combines with J gene TRBJ2-2; a weak D match, TRBD1 (6 bases). The CDR3 sequence is 18 residues long. Trimming took off 6 bases at V and 6 bases at J, with 26 bases between the two ends. As DNA, the CDR3 is TGTGCCAGCAGCCGGCCTTGGGTTGGACAGAAAAAGGCCGGGGAGCTGTTTTTT. As protein: CASSRPWVGQKKAGELFF.

This clonotype was counted ten times or more. The V gene is TRBV6-5, the J gene TRBJ2-3; 7 bases fit TRBD2. V shed 2 bases and J 2 bases; nucleotides not matched to a gene: 4. This CDR3 has 15 amino acids. Germline loops: CDR1 MNHEY, CDR2 SVGAGI. DNA for the CDR3: TGTGCCAGCAGTTACGGCGGGAGTAACACAGATACGCAGTATTTT. Amino acid sequence: CASSYGGSNTDTQYF.

This clonotype was recorded many times. The CDR3 DNA reads as TGTGCCAGCCCAGGGGGCAGGTACAATGAGCAGTTCTTC. This codes for CASPGGRYNEQFF. The chain links TRBV6-1 to TRBJ2-1, with 8 nucleotides matching TRBD1. The germline V gene encodes CDR1 MNHNS and CDR2 SASEGT. J lost 4 bases, V lost 8 bases, and 4 bases had no gene match. The CDR3 loop spans 13 amino acids.

This clonotype was counted ten times or more. The rearrangement links TRBV27 to TRBJ1-1; D is unclear. The CDR3 length is 13 residues. Trimming left V 2 bases short and J 3 bases short, with 7 bases between. The V gene's germline CDR1 is MNHEY and CDR2 SMNVEV (reference sequence). As DNA, the CDR3 is TGTGCCAGCAGTTTACGGAGGGACACTGAAGCTTTCTTT. Translated: CASSLRRDTEAFF.

This clonotype appeared many times. This chain uses TRBV2 with TRBJ1-1, with 10 bases lining up with TRBD1. The V gene's germline CDR1 is SNHLY and CDR2 FYNNEI. V gave up 8 bases and J gave up 1 base; unmatched junction bases: 1. CDR3 size: 13 residues. CDR3 bases: TGTGCCAGCGGACAGGGGGAGAACACTGAAGCTTTCTTT. Translating gives CASGQGENTEAFF.

This clonotype was seen at least ten times. The chain combines TRBV12-3 or TRBV12-4 with TRBJ1-1; 8 bases are a match to TRBD1. V shed 10 bases, J shed 4 bases, and the junction held 11 bases outside the gene matches. The CDR3 contains 14 residues. In DNA, the CDR3 is TGTGCCATAGGGCCCGGACAGGGACGCACTGAAGCTTTCTTT. This sequence encodes CAIGPGQGRTEAFF.

V gene TRBV6-1 combines with J gene TRBJ2-7, with a weak D call TRBD2 (7 bases). Germline V gene data show CDR1 as MNHNS and CDR2 as SASEGT. The CDR3 runs 15 residues. With 5 bases removed from V and 0 bases from J, the gap between germline ends came to 14 bases. CDR3 residues: CASSLQAGHSYEQYF. The CDR3, as DNA: TGTGCCAGCAGTCTCCAAGCGGGACACTCCTACGAGCAGTACTTC.

This clonotype has just a few counts. The rearrangement joins TRBV15 to TRBJ2-1; 11 bases match TRBD2. This CDR3 spans 17 amino acids. Germline V lookup: CDR1 LNHNV, CDR2 YYDKDF (reference sequence). The ends lost 6 bases at V and 4 bases at J; junction bases unmatched: 11. CDR3 sequence: CATRPTTGTSGYNEQFF. In nucleotides, the CDR3 is TGTGCCACCAGACCTACAACCGGGACTAGCGGTTACAATGAGCAGTTCTTC.

The chain combines TRBV5-1 with TRBJ1-2, with 8 bases fitting TRBD1. Germline lookup yields CDR1 SGHRS and CDR2 YFSETQ. CDR3 size: 18 residues. The J segment lost 0 bases and the V segment lost 0 bases, leaving 10 bases of the junction unmatched. CDR3 sequence: CASSLGLGQGAANYGYTF. DNA of the CDR3: TGCGCCAGCAGCTTGGGCCTAGGACAGGGCGCCGCTAACTATGGCTACACCTTC.

This clonotype was picked up many times. The chain combines TRBV6-1 with TRBJ2-7; D tentatively fits TRBD1 or TRBD2 (5 bases each). V shed 7 bases and J shed 3 bases, with 16 bases lying between them. Per the germline V gene, CDR1 is MNHNS and CDR2 is SASEGT. This CDR3 contains 14 residues. CDR3 sequence (DNA): TGTGCCAGCAAGTGGTACGGGGCCAGCTACGAGCAGTACTTC. Its translation: CASKWYGASYEQYF.